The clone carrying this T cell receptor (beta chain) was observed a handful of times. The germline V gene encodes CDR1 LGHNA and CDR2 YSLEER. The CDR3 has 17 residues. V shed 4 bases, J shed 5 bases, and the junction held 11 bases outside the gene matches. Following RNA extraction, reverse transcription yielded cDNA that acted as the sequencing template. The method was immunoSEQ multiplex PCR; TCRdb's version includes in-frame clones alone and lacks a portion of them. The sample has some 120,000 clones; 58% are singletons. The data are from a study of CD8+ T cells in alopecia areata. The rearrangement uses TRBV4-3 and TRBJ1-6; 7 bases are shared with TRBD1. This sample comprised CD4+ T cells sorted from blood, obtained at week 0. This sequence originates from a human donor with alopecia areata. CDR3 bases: TGCGCCAGCAGCCGAGGTAACAGGGGACACGATAATTCACCCCTCCACTTT. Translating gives CASSRGNRGHDNSPLHF.